This TCR beta chain is from a study of blood T cell repertoires in COVID-19 (TCRdb year 2020). With regard to the full study: Samples from collaborators originated in the United States, Italy and Spain and spanned both the acute and convalescent phases of COVID-19. The material from the prospective study consisted of cDNA or gDNA derived from T cells, B-cell-depleted T cells, or PBMCs. Subjects who had been exposed to COVID-19, were actively infected with it, or had recovered from it provided the deeply sampled blood TCRbeta repertoires that made up the dataset. The repertoires were released in a freely available public database meant as a resource for research on the immune response to SARS-CoV-2. The samples were drawn from two sources: the first 160 participants of the ongoing ImmuneRACE study, and 1,200 or so subjects contributed by 6 global collaborators. Sample metadata almost always included a de-identified subject ID, COVID-19 status, age in years and sex. Where available, HLA class I and class II types were obtained from metadata supplied by the sample provider rather than from assay-based typing. Paper-wide results and their limitations: How much clinical and demographic metadata was included differed by source and by participant, and the metadata was provided uncurated.

TCRbeta CDR3 regions were amplified from genomic DNA using the immunoSEQ Assay, a bias-controlled multiplex PCR. Turning to the authors' computational methods: The number of nucleated cells in each sample was estimated from the amplification of reference gene primers within the assay. To quantify the absolute abundance of each unique TCRbeta CDR3 rearrangement, sequence reads were collapsed and filtered. For each sample, productive Simpson clonality was calculated as the square root of Simpson's diversity index over productive rearrangements. Here the immuneACCESS table is served through TCRdb, limited to in-frame sequences with V and J called. Missing clones are a known gap in these copies; in checked studies unresolved V genes cover under half, and the rest lacks a known reason. That table furnishes V, J and clone size, whereas the DNA furnished D and trimming. In this sample the table shows 250,000 to 300,000 clones, about nine tenths of which occur a single time. 2% to 2.5% of the sample lies in the top ten.

Looking up the germline V gene yields CDR1 MNHEY and CDR2 SVGEGT. From V the trimming removes 2 bases and from J it removes 5 bases, while the gene matches leave 5 bases of the junction unaccounted for. Including cysteine and phenylalanine, the CDR3 has 15 amino acids. Only the CDR3 part of the read is kept: 45 bases, read in frame from the first base. Samples from volunteer blood donors who had recovered from COVID-19 were contributed by a second Seattle source. The collaborating institutions used their own protocols to collect whole blood in K2EDTA tubes. For TCRbeta analysis, collaborator samples were shipped as frozen whole blood, as isolated PBMCs, or as DNA extracted from either sample type. Concerning this clone itself: It lacks a known antigen. No base-level quality is on record; no much larger clone is a single base apart.

The sample comprised peripheral blood. The chain is assembled from TRBV6-2 or TRBV6-3 and TRBJ2-5; 10 of the junction bases match TRBD1. The TCR was taken from a woman between 45 and 65 years old who had recovered from COVID-19. The sequenced DNA: TGTGCCAGCAGTTACCAGACAGGGGGCATGGAGACCCAGTACTTC. It is translated as CASSYQTGGMETQYF.